This TCR beta chain is from a study of T cells after yellow fever vaccination (dated by TCRdb to the late 2010s). Concerning the study at large: The SMART-Seq v4 Ultra Low Input RNA kit was used to prepare libraries from fractions with low cell numbers. Two healthy male donors made up the cohort, one aged 18 to 30 years and the other aged 30 to 40 years. Bulk TCR alpha and beta repertoires were sequenced longitudinally to track T-cell clones before and after primary and booster YFV17D yellow fever vaccination. Bulk PBMC replicates and cell subsets were isolated from blood drawn at multiple timepoints before and after both primary and secondary immunization. Points the paper makes about the study in general: Because only a couple of donors were included in the study, the extent to which the findings can be generalized is limited. A small share of clonotypes was detected in both CD4 and CD8 compartments, with the overlap likely arising from convergent recombination. Most clones expanded after primary vaccination (96% of CD4 and over 80% of CD8) were re-detected after the booster, suggesting that broad memory maintenance occurred. Computational filtering was required because FACS-sorted repertoires could contain abundant contaminating clonotypes from the bulk population. The secondary T-cell response was weaker than the primary response but faster, peaking on day 5 instead of day 15.

At the junction V is shortened by 1 base and J by 2 bases; bases outside the gene matches: 3. The CDR3 starts with the cysteine, ends with the phenylalanine, and has 16 residues. The sequence is cut down to CDR3 DNA, 48 bases in frame from base 1. Taken from the germline V gene, the CDR1 and CDR2 loops are SGHAT and FQNNGV. TCRdb names Illumina NovaSeq 6000 as the instrument used. Synthesis of TCR cDNA relied on 5'RACE template switching, a step that introduced a universal primer site along with unique molecular identifiers. Priming for cDNA synthesis came from both the TCR alpha and TCR beta constant segments. Two PCR steps were used to amplify libraries, with sample barcodes and sequencing adapters being added in the second step. Libraries were sequenced on Illumina HiSeq 2500 (2x100 bp) or NovaSeq (2x150 bp). In the original analysis: Reads were demultiplexed and collapsed into UMI consensus sequences with MIGEC, and V(D)J alignment was performed with MiXCR. Using edgeR on replicate PBMC samples, clonotypes were called vaccine-responding if FDR was below 0.01 and the log2 fold change was above 5 up to day 15. Each bulk clonotype received a CD4 or CD8 identity based on whether the sequenced CD4 or CD8 repertoire contained that clonotype at higher abundance. TCRdb redid the processing of the public reads, applying fastp at Q25 and MiXCR, and retained in-frame beta chains. Entries that share a CDR3 protein sequence are merged under the most common genes and DNA. The V and J calls follow TCRdb's processing rather than the paper's. The sample table lists hundreds of thousands of distinct CDR3 sequences, around 4% of them with a count of one. 23% of the sample lies in the top ten.

This clonotype appeared many times. Its antigen remains undetermined. No base-level quality is on record; no much larger clone is a single base apart. The sample's treatment or condition label is to be understood as: live attenuated yellow fever vaccine strain. At every blood-draw timepoint, two biological replicates of bulk PBMCs were collected. PBMCs were isolated from peripheral blood using a standard Ficoll-Paque protocol. TriZol was used to extract RNA from bulk PBMCs, CD4 and CD8 fractions, and dextramer-positive and dextramer-negative fractions. The chain joins TRBV11-2 to TRBJ2-3, and TRBD2 aligns with 10 junction nucleotides. Sequenced material: PBMCs, taken on the day of the yellow fever booster vaccination. This sequence was found in a man younger than 35 who received the YFV17D yellow fever vaccine. The CDR3 reads as follows: CASSLGSGGATDTQYF. The DNA reads as follows: TGTGCCAGCAGCTTAGGCAGCGGGGGGGCCACAGATACGCAGTATTTT.